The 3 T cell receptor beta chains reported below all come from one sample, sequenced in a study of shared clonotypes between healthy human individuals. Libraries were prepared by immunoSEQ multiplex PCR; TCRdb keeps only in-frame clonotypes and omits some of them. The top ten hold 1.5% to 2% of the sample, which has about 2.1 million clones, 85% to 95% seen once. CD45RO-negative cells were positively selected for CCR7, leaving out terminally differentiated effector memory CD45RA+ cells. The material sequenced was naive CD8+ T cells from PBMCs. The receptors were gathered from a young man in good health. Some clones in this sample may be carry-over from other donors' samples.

The CDR3 loop reads CASSLSQGYLSIRYTF. The CDR3 DNA reads as TGTGCCAGCAGTTTATCCCAAGGTTATCTCTCTATTCGCTACACCTTC. The chain carries TRBV28 and TRBJ1-2; no clear D. V was trimmed by 1 base and J by 9 bases, leaving 21 bases between them. The CDR3 spans 16 residues. Germline CDR1 reads MDHEN; CDR2 reads SYDVKM.

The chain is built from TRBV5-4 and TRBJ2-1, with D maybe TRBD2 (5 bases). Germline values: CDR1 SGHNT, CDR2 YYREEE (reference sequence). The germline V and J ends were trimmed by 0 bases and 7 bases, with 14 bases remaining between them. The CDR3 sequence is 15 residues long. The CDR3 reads CASSLGDYGPNEQFF. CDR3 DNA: TGTGCCAGCAGCTTGGGTGACTATGGGCCTAATGAGCAGTTCTTC.

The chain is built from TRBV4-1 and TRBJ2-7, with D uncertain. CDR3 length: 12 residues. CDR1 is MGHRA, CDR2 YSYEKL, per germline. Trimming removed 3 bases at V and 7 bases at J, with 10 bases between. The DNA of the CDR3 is TGCGCCAGCAGCCAGTCGGTGGGGGAGCAGTACTTC. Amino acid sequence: CASSQSVGEQYF.